This T cell receptor beta chain appears in the sequencing data of a study of cytomegalovirus exposure and HLA in healthy donors. Unrecorded immune exposures were likely, despite nominal health at sampling. Absent from the records is this donor's CMV serostatus. Researchers ran the PCR with 60 Vbeta and 13 Jbeta primers. The data were produced by immunoSEQ multiplex PCR, yet TCRdb's version contains in-frame clones alone and is incomplete. This repertoire shows around 150,000 clones, around 80% found once; its top ten account for about 2%. This clone was detected a few times. Sequencing was performed on PBMCs. This sequence was found in a human donor in good health.

The CDR3 loop is CASSEFTEAFF. The CDR3 DNA reads TGTGCCAGCAGTGAGTTCACTGAAGCTTTCTTT. The rearrangement uses TRBV6-6 and TRBJ1-1, with D unresolved. The CDR3 totals 11 residues. V dropped 5 bases and J dropped 4 bases, with 5 bases sitting between them. Germline lookup yields CDR1 MNHNY and CDR2 SVGAGI (reference sequence).